This T cell receptor (beta chain) is drawn from a study of cytomegalovirus exposure and HLA in healthy donors. Study conclusions and caveats: TCR beta chains numbering more than 150 were designated cytomegalovirus-associated. Later on, an analysis showed TCR association rates differing by HLA locus, with DRB1 the most and HLA-C the fewest. Later analysis identified about 18,000 TCR beta sequences associated with HLA alleles, using a false discovery rate threshold of 0.05.

All donors participated as healthy donors of bone marrow. PCR involved 60 Vbeta and 13 Jbeta primers. TCRdb's table, derived via immunoSEQ multiplex PCR, lists solely in-frame clones and lacks some. This table holds 75,000 to 100,000 clones, about 70% found once. This clone was counted once. Antigen unknown. The clonotype originates from a man in his 60s in good health and CMV-seronegative. What was sequenced was PBMCs.

This CDR3 reads CASSYGGSGMDPYEQYF. The CDR3 region has the DNA TGCGCCAGCAGCTATGGAGGGTCCGGGATGGACCCCTACGAGCAGTACTTC. This chain uses TRBV5-1 with TRBJ2-7, with TRBD2 as a possible D gene (6 bases). CDR1 is SGHRS, CDR2 YFSETQ, per germline. V was trimmed by 3 bases and J by 2 bases, leaving 21 bases between them. The length of the CDR3 is 17 residues.